One and the same sample provided the 5 T cell receptor beta chains below, sequenced in a study of T cell responses to AZD1222 COVID-19 vaccine. The protocol was immunoSEQ multiplex PCR, while the TCRdb copy is restricted to in-frame clones and leaves out a portion. The sample yields roughly 120,000 clones, 70% to 90% seen once. Specimen: peripheral blood, collected 28 days after the second AZD1222 dose. These receptors were taken from an adult who received the AZD1222 COVID-19 vaccine.

There are a few counts of this clone. V and J are TRBV4-3 and TRBJ2-1; 7 bases line up with TRBD2. The germline V gene has CDR1 LGHNA and CDR2 YSLEER. The CDR3 extends over 17 amino acids. Trimming at V came to 0 bases and at J to 3 bases, leaving 8 bases not matched to a gene. CDR3 DNA sequence: TGCGCCAGCAGCCAAGATCTCTTAGGCGGGGGCTACAATGAGCAGTTCTTC. Its translation: CASSQDLLGGGYNEQFF.

This chain links TRBV13 with TRBJ1-3; weak D call: TRBD1 (5 bases). Germline CDR1 PRHDT, CDR2 FYEKMQ (reference sequence). V lost 2 bases and J lost 2, with 7 bases in between. The CDR3 is 14 amino acids. CDR3 in DNA: TGTGCCAGCAGCTTAATAGGGGCTGGAAACACCATATATTTT. Protein: CASSLIGAGNTIYF.

The chain links TRBV14 to TRBJ2-1; a possible D gene is TRBD2 (5 bases). The V and J ends lost 1 base and 6 bases respectively, with 7 bases between them. From germline, CDR1 is SGHDN and CDR2 FVKESK. The CDR3 runs to 13 residues. The CDR3 is CASSQVLANEQFF. Here the CDR3 DNA reads TGTGCCAGCAGCCAAGTGCTAGCCAATGAGCAGTTCTTC.

V and J are TRBV5-6 and TRBJ2-3, with no clear D. The V end was cut by 4 bases, the J end by 5 bases, with 5 bases between. Germline assignment: CDR1 SGHDT and CDR2 YYEEEE. CDR3 length: 11 amino acids. The CDR3 coding sequence is TGTGCCAGCAGCGGGTTAGATACGCAGTATTTT. It translates to CASSGLDTQYF.

This clone is a singleton in its sample. V usage is TRBV7-8 and J usage is TRBJ2-1, with D uncertain. CDR1 and CDR2 from the germline V gene are SGHVS and FQNEAQ. The CDR3 loop spans 11 amino acids. Trimming pared 4 bases from V and 13 bases from J, leaving 11 bases between. CDR3 in amino acids: CASSSGRAQFF. CDR3 DNA sequence: TGTGCCAGCAGCTCCGGACGGGCACAGTTCTTC. Supplemented by reference TRBV7-8 and TRBJ2-1, the full variable domain reads GAGVSQSPRYKVAKRGQDVALRCDPISGHVSLFWYQQALGQGPEFLTYFQNEAQLDKSGLPSDRFFAERPEGSVSTLKIQRTQQEDSAVYLCASSSGRAQFFGPGTRLTVL.